This T cell receptor beta chain was obtained from a study of blood T cell repertoires in COVID-19. Study-wide context: Samples came from the United States, Italy and Spain, spanning acute and convalescent COVID-19.

As handled by the study authors: From reference gene primer amplification, estimates of nucleated cell counts were derived. Generated by immunoSEQ multiplex PCR, the TCRdb table keeps only in-frame clones and is missing some. V, J and clone size reflect that table, while D and trimming were determined from the DNA. The sample carries around 250,000 clones, around 90% recorded once. Germline V CDR1 and CDR2: MNHEY, SMNVEV (reference sequence). The V end was cut by 5 bases, the J end by 5 bases, with 10 bases between. This CDR3 spans 13 amino acids. The gene calls are TRBV27 and TRBJ1-5; D perhaps matches TRBD1 (5 bases). Material for sequencing was peripheral blood. This clonotype was obtained from a woman in her 70s with active or convalescent COVID-19. For the CDR3, the DNA is TGTGCCAGCAGTCGTGGAGGGGATCAGCCCCAGCATTTT. Residues: CASSRGGDQPQHF.